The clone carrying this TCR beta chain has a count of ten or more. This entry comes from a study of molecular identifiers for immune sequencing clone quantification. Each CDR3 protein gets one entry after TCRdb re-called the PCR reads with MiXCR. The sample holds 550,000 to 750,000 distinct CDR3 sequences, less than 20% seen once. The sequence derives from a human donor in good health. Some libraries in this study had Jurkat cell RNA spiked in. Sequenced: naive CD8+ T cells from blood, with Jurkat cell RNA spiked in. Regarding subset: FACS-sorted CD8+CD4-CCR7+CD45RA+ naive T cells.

The CDR3 here is CASSYLTGYTTNEQFF. The CDR3 DNA reads as TGTGCCAGCAGCTACCTGACAGGATACACCACCAATGAGCAGTTCTTC. The J gene is TRBJ2-1, the V gene TRBV7-2, with D maybe TRBD1 (6 bases). Between the trimmed V and J ends, which lost 4 bases and 6 bases, there was a span of 19 bases. Germline values: CDR1 SGHTA, CDR2 FQGNSA. This CDR3 is 16 amino acids long.